This T cell receptor (beta chain) appears in the sequencing data of a study of T-cell memory formation after mild COVID-19. About the research overall: TCR clustering was largely donor specific. General observations from the study: Day 37-peaking second-wave clones had unconfirmed SARS-CoV-2 specificity.

This CDR3 comprises 12 residues. Trimming removed 4 bases from V and 3 bases from J, with 6 bases in between. Germline CDR1 WSHSY, CDR2 SAAADI. This clonotype was seen more than once but under ten times. Antigen unknown. MiXCR was run by TCRdb on the 5' RACE reads, yielding one entry per CDR3 protein. Among about 100,000 distinct CDR3 sequences, around 15% were seen once, and the ten largest hold 39%. Input material: PBMCs or a T cell subset sorted from them (not recorded which). This chain joins TRBV10-2 and TRBJ2-5; D remains ambiguous. The clonotype originates from a man aged 18-30 years who had mild COVID-19 (a few samples of this study predate the infection). Cell type and time point are not known. CDR3 DNA sequence: TGCGCCAGCAGTGGATCCGAAGAGACCCAGTACTTC. It encodes CASSGSEETQYF.